Presented here are 2 T cell receptor beta chains from one specimen sequenced in a study of blood T cell repertoires in COVID-19. Measured with immunoSEQ multiplex PCR; TCRdb has only the in-frame clones, and not every one. Of over 100,000 clones listed, roughly 84% are singletons. The sequencing sample was made of peripheral blood. The origin of the receptors is a woman between 50 and 59 years old with acute or convalescent COVID-19.

The J gene is TRBJ1-6, the V gene TRBV4-1; D is unresolved. Germline-derived CDR1 and CDR2 are MGHRA and YSYEKL. The V gene lost 0 bases and the J gene lost 0 bases, with 12 bases spanning the gap. The CDR3 extends over 18 amino acids. CDR3 sequence (DNA): TGCGCCAGCAGCCAAGAAAGCCCCGGGAGCTCCTATAATTCACCCCTCCACTTT. Protein: CASSQESPGSSYNSPLHF.

V usage is TRBV28 and J usage is TRBJ1-4, with 8 bases that match TRBD1. The CDR3 has 15 amino acids. V was clipped by 4 bases and J by 10 bases; unmatched bases: 11. Looked up from germline, CDR1 is MDHEN and CDR2 is SYDVKM. CDR3 bases: TGTGCCAGCAGTTCGGTCGTCAGGGGGCATGGAAAACTGTTTTTT. It yields the protein CASSSVVRGHGKLFF.